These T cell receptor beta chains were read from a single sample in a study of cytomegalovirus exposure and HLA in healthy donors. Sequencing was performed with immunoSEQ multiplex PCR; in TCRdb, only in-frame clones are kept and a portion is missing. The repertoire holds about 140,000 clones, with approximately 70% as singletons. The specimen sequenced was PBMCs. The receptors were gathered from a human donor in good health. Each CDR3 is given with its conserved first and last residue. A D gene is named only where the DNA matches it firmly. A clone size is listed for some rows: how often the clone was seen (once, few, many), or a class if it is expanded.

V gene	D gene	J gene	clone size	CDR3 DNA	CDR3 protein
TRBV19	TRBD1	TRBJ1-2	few	TGTGCCAGTAGTATACTCGGTGGCAGGGGGCGACCATATGGCTACACCTTC	CASSILGGRGRPYGYTF
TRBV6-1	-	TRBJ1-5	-	TGTGCCAGCAGTTTCGGCAGGGGAGATCAGCCCCAGCATTTT	CASSFGRGDQPQHF
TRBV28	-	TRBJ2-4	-	TGTGCCAGCAGTTTACCGGGGGTAGAAAACATTCAGTACTTC	CASSLPGVENIQYF
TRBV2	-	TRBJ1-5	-	TGTGCCAGCACCCGGGACAATCAGCCCCAGCATTTT	CASTRDNQPQHF
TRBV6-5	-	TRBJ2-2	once	TGTGCCAGCAGTTACGTGGCCCTGAACACCGGGGAGCTGTTTTTT	CASSYVALNTGELFF
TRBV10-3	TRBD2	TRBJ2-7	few	TGTGCCTCCGGGCTAGCGGGATCTGTCGCCGAGCAGTACTTC	CASGLAGSVAEQYF
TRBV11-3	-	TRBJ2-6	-	TGTGCCAGCACCCCGCAGGGGTGGGGCCTCGGGGCCAACGTCCTGACTTTC	CASTPQGWGLGANVLTF
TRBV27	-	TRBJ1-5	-	TGTGCCAGCGGACAACAGCCCCAGCATTTT	CASGQQPQHF
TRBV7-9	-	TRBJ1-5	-	TGTGCCAGCAGTTCATCACTCGCCGGGACTTCAGGCAATCAGCCCCAGCATTTT	CASSSSLAGTSGNQPQHF
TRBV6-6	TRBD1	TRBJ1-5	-	TGTGCCAGCAGTACCCCTCCCGGACAGGGTGTTCAGCCCCAGCATTTT	CASSTPPGQGVQPQHF
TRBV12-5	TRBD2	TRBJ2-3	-	TGTGCTAGTGGTTTGGATACAGCGGGAGGGCTTGGGGCAGATACGCAGTATTTT	CASGLDTAGGLGADTQYF
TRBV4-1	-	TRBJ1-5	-	TGCGCCAGCAGCCAAGATGCACAGTTCAATCAGCCCCAGCATTTT	CASSQDAQFNQPQHF
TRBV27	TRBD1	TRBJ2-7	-	TGTGCCAGCAGTTTAGGGACAGGGAACTCCTACGAGCAGTACTTC	CASSLGTGNSYEQYF
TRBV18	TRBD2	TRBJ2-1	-	TGTGCCAGCTCACCTCCTAGCGGGAGGGATGAGCAGTTCTTC	CASSPPSGRDEQFF
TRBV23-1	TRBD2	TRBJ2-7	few	TGCGCCAGCAGTCAAAAAGTCCGACCCGTGTTAGCGGGGACCCGGAACTACGAGCAGTACTTC	CASSQKVRPVLAGTRNYEQYF
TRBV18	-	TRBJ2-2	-	TGTGCCAGCTCACAATGGACAGAGAACACCGGGGAGCTGTTTTTT	CASSQWTENTGELFF
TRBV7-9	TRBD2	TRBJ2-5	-	TGTGCCAGCAGCCCCGACAGGCGGGGGGTGGAGACCCAGTACTTC	CASSPDRRGVETQYF
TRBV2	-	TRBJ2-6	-	TGTGCCAGCAGCGTGACTACTGGGGCCAACGTCCTGACTTTC	CASSVTTGANVLTF
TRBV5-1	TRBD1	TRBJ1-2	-	TGCGCCAGCAGATCGGACAGGGGGGAAGGAGGCTACACCTTC	CASRSDRGEGGYTF
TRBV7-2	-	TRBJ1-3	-	TGTGCCAGCAGCTTACTGGGGGGGCCTGGAAACACCATATATTTT	CASSLLGGPGNTIYF
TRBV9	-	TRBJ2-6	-	TGTGCCAGCAGCGTAGGACAAGGAACTGGGGCCAACGTCCTGACTTTC	CASSVGQGTGANVLTF
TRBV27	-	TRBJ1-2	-	TGTGCCAGCACCCCAGGCGGGGGCGTCTATGGCTACACCTTC	CASTPGGGVYGYTF
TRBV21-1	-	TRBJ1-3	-	TGTGCCAGCAGGGGATGGGGACAGGGGGTAGCTGGAAACACCATATATTTT	CASRGWGQGVAGNTIYF
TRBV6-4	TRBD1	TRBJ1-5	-	TGTGCCAGCATCAAACCGGGACAGAAGAGGGGGGATAGCAATCAGCCCCAGCATTTT	CASIKPGQKRGDSNQPQHF
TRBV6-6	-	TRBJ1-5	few	TGTGCCAGCGGATCGGGACAATATAGCAATCAGCCCCAGCATTTT	CASGSGQYSNQPQHF
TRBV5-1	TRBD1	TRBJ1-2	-	TGCGCCAGCAGCCGCGGGGACAGGGGGAACTATGGCTACACCTTC	CASSRGDRGNYGYTF
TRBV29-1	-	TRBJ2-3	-	TGCAGCGTTGAAGGTCCTCTGGACCGGAGGCGCACAGATACGCAGTATTTT	CSVEGPLDRRRTDTQYF
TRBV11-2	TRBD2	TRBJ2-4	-	TGTGCCAGCAGGACTAGCGGGAGAAGGACGAACATTCAGTACTTC	CASRTSGRRTNIQYF
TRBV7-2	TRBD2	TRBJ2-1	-	TGTGCCAGCAGAGGGACTAGCGGGGGCCTTGTGCAGTTCTTC	CASRGTSGGLVQFF
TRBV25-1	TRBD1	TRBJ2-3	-	TGTGCCAGCAGCTGGACAGGGATATCGGATACGCAGTATTTT	CASSWTGISDTQYF
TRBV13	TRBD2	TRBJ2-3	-	TGTGCCAGCAGACCCTTACTAGCGGGTCCTTCCTCTAGCACAGATACGCAGTATTTT	CASRPLLAGPSSSTDTQYF
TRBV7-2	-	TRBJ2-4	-	TGTGCCAGCAGCTTGGGGGGAGACAAAAACATTCAGTACTTC	CASSLGGDKNIQYF
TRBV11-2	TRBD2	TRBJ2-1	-	TGTGCCAGCAGCCAACTAGCGGGAGGGCCCTATGAGCAGTTCTTC	CASSQLAGGPYEQFF
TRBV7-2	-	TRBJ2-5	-	TGTGCCAGCAGTGCAGCAGGGCAAGAGACCCAGTACTTC	CASSAAGQETQYF
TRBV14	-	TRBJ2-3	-	TGTGCCAGCAGCCAAGACGCGGGCGGTGCTAGCACAGATACGCAGTATTTT	CASSQDAGGASTDTQYF
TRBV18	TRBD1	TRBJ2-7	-	TGTGCCAGCTCACGAGAGACAGGGATAGGGATCTCCTACGAGCAGTACTTC	CASSRETGIGISYEQYF
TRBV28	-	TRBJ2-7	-	TGTGCCAGCAGTTGGACAGCCTACGAGCAGTACTTC	CASSWTAYEQYF
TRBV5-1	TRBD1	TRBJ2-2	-	TGCGCCAGCAGCCCAATGCAGGGGGTCCTTACCGGGGAGCTGTTTTTT	CASSPMQGVLTGELFF
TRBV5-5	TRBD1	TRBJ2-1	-	TGTGCCAGCAGCTTTGGACCGACGTTAGGGGGCTCGCGGAGCTACAATGAGCAGTTCTTC	CASSFGPTLGGSRSYNEQFF
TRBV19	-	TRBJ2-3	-	TGTGCCAGTAGTACAACTAGTGGCACAGATACGCAGTATTTT	CASSTTSGTDTQYF
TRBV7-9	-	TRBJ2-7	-	TGTGCCAGCAGCTTAGACGGCGGGACTTACGAGCAGTACTTC	CASSLDGGTYEQYF
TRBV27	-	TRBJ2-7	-	TGTGCCAGCAGTTTGGAGATTAACTCCTACGAGCAGTACTTC	CASSLEINSYEQYF
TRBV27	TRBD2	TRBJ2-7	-	TGTGCCAGCAGTTTGGTGGCGGGAGGGGGGCACGAGCAGTACTTC	CASSLVAGGGHEQYF
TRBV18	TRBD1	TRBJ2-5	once	TGTGCCAGCTCAGCCCGGACAGGGGGTGAGGGAAAAGAGACCCAGTACTTC	CASSARTGGEGKETQYF
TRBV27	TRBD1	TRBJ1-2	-	TGTGCCAGCAGTCTGACCGACGGACAGGTGGTCTATGGCTACACCTTC	CASSLTDGQVVYGYTF
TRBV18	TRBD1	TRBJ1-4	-	TGTGCCAGCTCACCCGGGACAGGGCGAGAGGAAAAACTGTTTTTT	CASSPGTGREEKLFF
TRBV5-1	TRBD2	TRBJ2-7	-	TGCGCCAGCAGACCGGAGGGAGGGTTCTACGAGCAGTACTTC	CASRPEGGFYEQYF
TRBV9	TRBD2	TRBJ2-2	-	TGTGCCAGCAGCGCGCAGACTAGCGGGGACACCGGGGAGCTGTTTTTT	CASSAQTSGDTGELFF
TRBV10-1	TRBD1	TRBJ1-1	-	TGCGCCAGCAGTGAGTCGAGAAGGGGACAGGTTGCCCCGAACACTGAAGCTTTCTTT	CASSESRRGQVAPNTEAFF
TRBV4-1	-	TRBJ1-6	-	TGCGCCAGCAGCCAAGAGCAGGTTGGAAATTCACCCCTCCACTTT	CASSQEQVGNSPLHF
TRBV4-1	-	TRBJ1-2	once	TGCGCCAGCAGCCAGCATACGAGGAACTACACCTTC	CASSQHTRNYTF
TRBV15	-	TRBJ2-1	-	TGTGCCACCAGCAGGGACTATACTAGTTTAGAGAACAATGAGCAGTTCTTC	CATSRDYTSLENNEQFF
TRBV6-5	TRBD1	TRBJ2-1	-	TGTGCCAGCAGGAAACAGGGGGGCGGCCCAAAGGAGTTCTTC	CASRKQGGGPKEFF
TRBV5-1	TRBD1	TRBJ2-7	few	TGCGCCAGCAGCCTGACAGGGGTGTTGTACGAGCAGTACTTC	CASSLTGVLYEQYF